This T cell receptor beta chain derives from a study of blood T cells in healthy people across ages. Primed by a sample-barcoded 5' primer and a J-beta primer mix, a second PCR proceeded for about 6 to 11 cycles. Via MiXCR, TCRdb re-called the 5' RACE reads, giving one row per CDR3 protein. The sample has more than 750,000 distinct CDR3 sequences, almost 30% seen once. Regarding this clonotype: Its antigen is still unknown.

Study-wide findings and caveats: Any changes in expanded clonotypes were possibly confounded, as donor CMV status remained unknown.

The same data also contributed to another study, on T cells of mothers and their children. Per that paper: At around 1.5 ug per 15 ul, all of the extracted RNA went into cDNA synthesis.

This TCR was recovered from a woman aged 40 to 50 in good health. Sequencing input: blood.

In nucleotides, the CDR3 is TGTGCCATCAGTGAGTCGAGTCCGGGTTTGAACACTGAAGCTTTCTTT. This encodes CAISESSPGLNTEAFF. The chain recombines TRBV10-3 with TRBJ1-1; D unresolved. The germline V gene has CDR1 ENHRY and CDR2 SYGVKD. The CDR3 runs 16 residues. Trimming took 0 bases from V and 0 from J, leaving 11 bases between them.